This T cell receptor beta chain stems from a study of shared clonotypes between healthy human individuals. Remarks on this clone: Its antigen remains unidentified.

V was clipped by 6 bases and J by 6 bases; unmatched bases: 10. The CDR3 spans 15 residues. The germline V gene encodes CDR1 MNHEY and CDR2 SVGAGI. General study results and limits: The genetic and exposure-history diversity represented was limited by few donors. Naive CD4 clonotypes were shared across a few donors at roughly 5.5%.

The protocol was immunoSEQ multiplex PCR, while the TCRdb copy is restricted to in-frame clones and leaves out a portion. The table includes some 2.3 million clones, about 92% detected once. The genes are TRBV6-5 and TRBJ2-7; TRBD1 matches at 11 bases. This receptor was identified in a man between 18 and 29 years old in good health. Some clones in this sample may be carry-over from other donors' samples. The sequenced material came from naive CD4+ T cells from PBMCs. Stated subset: CD45RA+ positively selected. The CDR3 sequence: CASSRFGQGAPEQYF. The CDR3 DNA reads TGTGCCAGCAGCCGTTTCGGACAGGGGGCGCCCGAGCAGTACTTC.